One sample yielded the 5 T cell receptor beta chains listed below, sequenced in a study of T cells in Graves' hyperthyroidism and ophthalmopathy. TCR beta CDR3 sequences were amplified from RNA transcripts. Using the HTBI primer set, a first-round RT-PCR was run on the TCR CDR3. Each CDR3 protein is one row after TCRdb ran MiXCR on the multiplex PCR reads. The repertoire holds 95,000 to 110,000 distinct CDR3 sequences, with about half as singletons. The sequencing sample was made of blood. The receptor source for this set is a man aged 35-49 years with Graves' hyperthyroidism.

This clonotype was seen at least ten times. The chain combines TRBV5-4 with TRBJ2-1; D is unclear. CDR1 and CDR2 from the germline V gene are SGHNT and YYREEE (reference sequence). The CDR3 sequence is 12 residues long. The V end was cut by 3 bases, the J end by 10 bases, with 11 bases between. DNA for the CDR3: TGTGCCAGCAGCTCGCCAAGCCAAGAGCAGTTCTTC. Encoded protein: CASSSPSQEQFF. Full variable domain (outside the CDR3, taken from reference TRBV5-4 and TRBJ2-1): ETGVTQSPTHLIKTRGQQVTLRCSSQSGHNTVSWYQQALGQGPQFIFQYYREEENGRGNFPPRFSGLQFPNYSSELNVNALELDDSALYLCASSSPSQEQFFGPGTRLTVL.

The CDR3 sequence: CATHNRGRESEAFF. CDR3 sequence (DNA): TGTGCCACCCATAACAGGGGGCGCGAGTCTGAAGCTTTCTTT. V gene TRBV10-3 combines with J gene TRBJ1-3, with 9 bases lining up with TRBD1. The J call is in doubt because the DNA end fits TRBJ1-1 better. This CDR3 spans 14 amino acids. CDR1 and CDR2 (germline): ENHRY, SYGVKD.

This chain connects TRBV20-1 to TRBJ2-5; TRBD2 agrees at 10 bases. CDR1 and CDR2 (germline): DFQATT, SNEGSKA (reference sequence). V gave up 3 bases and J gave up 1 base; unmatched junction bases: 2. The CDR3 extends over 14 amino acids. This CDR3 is CSARTSGLQETQYF. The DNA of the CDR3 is TGCAGTGCTAGGACTAGCGGGCTCCAAGAGACCCAGTACTTC.

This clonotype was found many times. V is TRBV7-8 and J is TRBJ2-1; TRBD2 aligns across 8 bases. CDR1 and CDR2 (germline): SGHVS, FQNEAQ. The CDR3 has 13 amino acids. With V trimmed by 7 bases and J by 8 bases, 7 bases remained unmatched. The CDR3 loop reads CASTPAGVDEQFF. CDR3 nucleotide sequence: TGTGCCAGCACCCCAGCGGGAGTAGATGAGCAGTTCTTC.

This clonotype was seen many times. CDR3 sequence: CASSYQTGYEQYF. The CDR3 coding sequence is TGTGCCAGCAGCTACCAGACAGGTTACGAGCAGTACTTC. J is TRBJ2-7 and V is TRBV6-4, with D possibly being TRBD1 (6 bases). V lost 6 bases to trimming and J lost 4 bases, with 13 bases between them. This CDR3 has 13 amino acids. Germline V gene sequence: CDR1 MRHNA, CDR2 SNTAGT.